Sequencing of this T cell receptor (beta chain) was carried out in a study of OX40 agonist ivuxolimab in advanced cancers. Measured with immunoSEQ multiplex PCR; TCRdb has only the in-frame clones, and not every one. This sample has 80,000 to 100,000 clones, with about nine tenths found just once. The CDR3 runs 18 residues. The germline V gene encodes CDR1 MNHEY and CDR2 SMNVEV (reference sequence). J lost 2 bases, V lost 4 bases, and 13 bases had no gene match. This receptor was identified in an adult with an advanced solid tumor such as melanoma, head and neck, liver or kidney cancer. V usage is TRBV27 and J usage is TRBJ2-7; TRBD2 aligns across 11 bases. Here the sequenced sample was CD4+ or CD8+ T cells sorted from blood, taken in a trial of the OX40 agonist ivuxolimab. The CDR3 nucleotides read TGTGCCAGCAGTTCAACGGGACTAGCGGTAGAAGGCCCCTACGAGCAGTACTTC. Translation gives CASSSTGLAVEGPYEQYF.